Below are 30 T cell receptor beta chains sequenced from a single sample in a study of graft-versus-host responses after intestinal transplantation. No antigen is known for these receptors. Sequenced by immunoSEQ multiplex PCR; TCRdb stores in-frame clones only, minus some. This table has roughly 80,000 clones, more than 75% appearing once. The sample here was unstimulated CD8+ T cells sorted from spleen or lymph node cells, taken before transplant. All receptors derive from a human donor who was the organ donor for an intestinal transplant.

The chain couples TRBV4-2 to TRBJ2-1; TRBD1 matches at 9 bases. The CDR3 totals 13 residues. The trim removed 3 bases at V and 15 bases at J, leaving 9 bases unmatched. Germline CDR1 and CDR2: LGHNA and YNFKEQ. The CDR3 protein is CASSQTTGGEWFF. The CDR3 DNA reads TGTGCCAGCAGCCAGACTACAGGGGGCGAGTGGTTCTTC.

The chain joins TRBV18 to TRBJ1-2; 12 nucleotides match TRBD1. The junction had 12 bases not matched to a gene; V was cut back by 1 base and J by 6 bases. The CDR3 length is 18 residues. CDR1 and CDR2 from the germline V gene are KGHSH and LQKENI. CDR3 residues: CASSPRGTGGRGRDGYTF. The CDR3 DNA reads TGTGCCAGCTCACCACGAGGGACAGGGGGCCGCGGTCGTGATGGCTACACCTTC.

This sequence joins TRBV4-1 and TRBJ2-5; D is unresolved. From germline, CDR1 is MGHRA and CDR2 YSYEKL. This CDR3 contains 14 residues. Trimming removed 2 bases at V and 1 base at J, with 8 bases between. The CDR3 reads CASSQHQVQETQYF. In DNA form, the CDR3 reads TGCGCCAGCAGCCAACATCAGGTCCAAGAGACCCAGTACTTC.

This clone has just one count. This chain connects TRBV9 to TRBJ2-1, with TRBD2 identical over 14 bases. Germline values: CDR1 SGDLS, CDR2 YYNGEE. The CDR3 is made up of 15 amino acids. Losses at the gene ends were 3 bases for V and 8 bases for J; bases not matched to a gene: 4. The CDR3 protein is CASSETSGGAYEQFF. CDR3 sequence (DNA): TGTGCCAGCAGCGAGACTAGCGGGGGGGCATATGAGCAGTTCTTC.

In this sample, this clone turned up once. The chain recombines TRBV6-1 with TRBJ2-7; TRBD1 agrees at 8 bases. This CDR3 is 14 amino acids long. In germline, CDR1 is MNHNS, CDR2 SASEGT. Trimming took 8 bases from V and 4 from J; bases not matched to a gene: 10. CDR3 loop: CASGRDRFPYEQYF. The DNA for the CDR3 is TGTGCCAGCGGTAGGGACAGGTTTCCGTACGAGCAGTACTTC.

The V call is TRBV7-8, the J call TRBJ2-1, with 8 positions matching TRBD2. After removal of 2 bases from V and 0 bases from J, the junction contained 6 bases not matched to a gene. The CDR3 totals 17 residues. Germline values: CDR1 SGHVS, CDR2 FQNEAQ. CDR3 sequence: CASSLLFGGGSYNEQFF. CDR3 bases: TGTGCCAGCAGCTTACTATTCGGGGGGGGCTCCTACAATGAGCAGTTCTTC.

DNA of the CDR3: TGCAGCGCCAGGGAAGTAAATGGAGATACGCAGTATTTT. It is translated as CSAREVNGDTQYF. The gene calls are TRBV29-1 and TRBJ2-3; weak D call: TRBD1 (5 bases). Per germline, CDR1 SQVTM and CDR2 ANQGSEA. CDR3 length equals 13 residues. Trimming shortened V by 7 bases and J by 5 bases, and 16 bases separated the two germline ends.

This chain uses TRBV15 with TRBJ1-1; D remains unclear. Trimming removed 0 bases from V and 8 bases from J, with 10 bases in between. Germline V gene data show CDR1 as LNHNV and CDR2 as YYDKDF (reference sequence). The length of the CDR3 is 13 residues. CDR3 bases: TGTGCCACCAGCAGAGATGTGGAGGCGGAAGCTTTCTTT. It is translated as CATSRDVEAEAFF.

This clone was observed a few times. This chain uses TRBV7-9 with TRBJ2-7, with D perhaps matching TRBD2 (5 bases). Trimming stripped 2 bases from V and 2 bases from J, with 16 bases between. CDR1 is SEHNR and CDR2 is FQNEAQ in the germline V gene (reference sequence). The CDR3 extends over 16 amino acids. The CDR3 region is CASSLWLASQTYEQYF. In DNA, the CDR3 is TGTGCCAGCAGCTTATGGCTAGCTTCCCAAACCTACGAGCAGTACTTC.

The chain is built from TRBV6-5 and TRBJ1-4; D unresolved. With 1 base removed from V and 8 bases from J, the gap between germline ends came to 8 bases. Germline CDR1 MNHEY, CDR2 SVGAGI. The CDR3 sequence is 13 residues long. CDR3 residues: CASSYYVGEKLFF. CDR3 in DNA: TGTGCCAGCAGTTACTATGTGGGGGAAAAACTGTTTTTT.

This chain links TRBV15 with TRBJ1-2; D gene unclear. The ends were cut back, 5 bases at V and 4 bases at J, with 8 bases in the middle. Germline CDR1 reads LNHNV; CDR2 reads YYDKDF (reference sequence). The length of the CDR3 is 12 residues. The CDR3 reads CATSESGYGYTF. Here the CDR3 DNA reads TGTGCCACCAGCGAGTCGGGCTATGGCTACACCTTC.

This chain links TRBV6-1 with TRBJ1-2; no definite D call. CDR1 MNHNS and CDR2 SASEGT come from the germline V gene. The germline V and J ends were trimmed by 5 bases and 4 bases, with 11 bases remaining between them. This CDR3 is built from 13 residues. Here the CDR3 reads CASSITSGYGYTF. The CDR3 nucleotides are TGTGCCAGCAGTATAACCTCTGGCTATGGCTACACCTTC.

This clone has only one observation. The chain carries TRBV5-6 and TRBJ1-1; TRBD1 is a possible D gene (5 bases). V was shortened by 0 bases and J by 4 bases, with 22 bases between the two germline ends. This CDR3 has 18 residues. Germline V gene sequence: CDR1 SGHDT, CDR2 YYEEEE. The CDR3, as DNA: TGTGCCAGCAGCTTGGGGAAAGGGGACCCCTTGCCAGGCACTGAAGCTTTCTTT. It yields the protein CASSLGKGDPLPGTEAFF.

The CDR3 DNA follows: TGCGCCAGCAGCCATAGCGTAGGCTACAATGAGCAGTTCTTC. Translation gives CASSHSVGYNEQFF. The chain employs TRBV4-1 and TRBJ2-1, with D possibly TRBD2 on 5 matching bases. V was trimmed by 3 bases and J by 3 bases, leaving 9 bases between them. In germline, CDR1 is MGHRA, CDR2 YSYEKL. CDR3 length equals 14 residues.

Only a few counts were recorded for this clone. The gene calls are TRBV28 and TRBJ1-6, with D uncertain. V lost 5 bases and J 8 bases, leaving 16 bases between the germline ends. The CDR3 covers 15 residues. CDR1 is MDHEN and CDR2 is SYDVKM in the germline V gene. This CDR3 reads CASSQGRVLYSPLHF. In DNA, the CDR3 is TGTGCCAGCAGTCAAGGACGCGTCTTATATTCACCCCTCCACTTT. Filled out from reference TRBV28 and TRBJ1-6, the complete variable domain reads DVKVTQSSRYLVKRTGEKVFLECVQDMDHENMFWYRQDPGLGLRLIYFSYDVKMKEKGDIPEGYSVSREKKERFSLILESASTNQTSMYLCASSQGRVLYSPLHFGNGTRLTVT.

This clone is labeled medium-sized (0.01 to 0.1%). This rearrangement joins TRBV28 to TRBJ1-6; a weak D match, TRBD1 (5 bases). V was shortened by 6 bases and J by 7 bases, with 10 bases between the two germline ends. Per the germline V gene, CDR1 is MDHEN and CDR2 is SYDVKM. CDR3 length: 13 residues. In DNA, the CDR3 is TGTGCCAGCAGAGGGACCCAGAATTCACCCCTCCACTTT. This sequence encodes CASRGTQNSPLHF.

The chain couples TRBV5-8 to TRBJ2-1, with TRBD2 matching over 8 bases. This CDR3 has 15 amino acids. V was pared by 0 bases and J by 8 bases, with 7 bases of the junction left unmatched. From germline, CDR1 is SGHTS and CDR2 YDEGEE. CDR3 region: CASSLVGRGADEQFF. The CDR3 region has the DNA TGTGCCAGCAGCTTGGTAGGGCGGGGGGCGGATGAGCAGTTCTTC.

The V call is TRBV13, the J call TRBJ1-1, with D unresolved. Trimming took off 4 bases at V and 5 bases at J, with 5 bases between the two ends. The CDR3 extends over 11 amino acids. Germline V gene lookup returns CDR1 PRHDT and CDR2 FYEKMQ (reference sequence). DNA for the CDR3: TGTGCCAGCAGCTCCTCTACTGAAGCTTTCTTT. This gives the protein CASSSSTEAFF. The variable domain in full, completed from reference TRBV13 and TRBJ1-1, reads AAGVIQSPRHLIKEKRETATLKCYPIPRHDTVYWYQQGPGQDPQFLISFYEKMQSDKGSIPDRFSAQQFSDYHSELNMSSLELGDSALYFCASSSSTEAFFGQGTRLTVV.

The chain combines TRBV30 with TRBJ2-3; 7 bases map to TRBD1. This CDR3 contains 13 residues. Trimming at V came to 4 bases and at J to 2 bases, leaving 3 bases not matched to a gene. CDR1 GTSNPN and CDR2 SVGIG come from the germline V gene (reference sequence). Here the CDR3 DNA reads TGTGCCTGGAAGGGACAGTCCACAGATACGCAGTATTTT. It specifies CAWKGQSTDTQYF.

The table lists this clone with a few counts. This chain connects TRBV6-4 to TRBJ2-1; D is undetermined. This CDR3 comprises 13 residues. Trimming took 0 bases from V and 12 from J, leaving 12 bases between them. CDR1 and CDR2 (germline): MRHNA, SNTAGT. CDR3 coding DNA: TGTGCCAGCAGTGACTCGGATCGGAAGGTGCAGTTCTTC. This codes for CASSDSDRKVQFF.

The chain joins TRBV9 to TRBJ2-1; no reliable D call. Trimming removed 0 bases from V and 0 bases from J, with 7 bases in between. Germline CDR1 SGDLS, CDR2 YYNGEE. The CDR3 has 15 residues. CDR3 region: CASSVGWGSYNEQFF. The CDR3 bases are TGTGCCAGCAGCGTAGGTTGGGGCTCCTACAATGAGCAGTTCTTC.

This clone was seen just once. The J gene is TRBJ2-1, the V gene TRBV6-5, with a weak D call TRBD2 (5 bases). From germline, CDR1 is MNHEY and CDR2 SVGAGI. Trimming left V 4 bases short and J 10 bases short, with 17 bases between. The CDR3 is made up of 14 amino acids. The CDR3 DNA follows: TGTGCCAGCAGTTTCGGTGGGCCCCCGGGAGAGCAGTTCTTC. This translates into CASSFGGPPGEQFF.

This rearrangement joins TRBV2 to TRBJ1-5, with D perhaps matching TRBD1 (5 bases). Trimming shortened V by 6 bases and J by 5 bases, and 14 bases separated the two germline ends. Germline V gene sequence: CDR1 SNHLY, CDR2 FYNNEI. This CDR3 contains 14 residues. The CDR3 coding sequence is TGTGCCAGCAGGGAGGGACCGCCCGATCAGCCCCAGCATTTT. Translated: CASREGPPDQPQHF.

The chain carries TRBV6-1 and TRBJ2-7; tentatively, D is TRBD2 (6 bases). Per germline, CDR1 MNHNS and CDR2 SASEGT. The CDR3 is made up of 14 amino acids. The V and J ends lost 5 bases and 13 bases respectively, with 24 bases between them. CDR3 in DNA: TGTGCCAGCAGTACCGCGTGGGGGGATAGTCAGAATTACTTC. Its protein product is CASSTAWGDSQNYF.

The rearrangement joins TRBV9 to TRBJ2-7, with 7 bases that match TRBD1. The V and J ends lost 4 bases and 6 bases, in that order; junction bases with no gene match: 16. CDR1 is SGDLS and CDR2 is YYNGEE in the germline V gene. The length of the CDR3 is 16 residues. CDR3 region: CASSPSMAGGLIEQYF. The CDR3 DNA reads TGTGCCAGCAGCCCATCTATGGCAGGGGGTTTAATCGAGCAGTACTTC.

V and J are TRBV9 and TRBJ1-4, with a weak D call TRBD1 (6 bases). V shed 0 bases and J shed 0 bases, with 12 bases lying between them. This CDR3 comprises 17 residues. Per the germline V gene, CDR1 is SGDLS and CDR2 is YYNGEE. This chain's CDR3 is CASSVEGGSATNEKLFF. The CDR3 DNA is TGTGCCAGCAGCGTAGAGGGGGGATCTGCAACTAATGAAAAACTGTTTTTT.

This chain connects TRBV5-1 to TRBJ2-5; 12 bases are a match to TRBD2. Trimming took 4 bases from V and 2 from J; bases not matched to a gene: 12. This CDR3 contains 18 residues. Germline lookup yields CDR1 SGHRS and CDR2 YFSETQ. CDR3 residues: CASSLRLAGVPFQETQYF. CDR3 in DNA: TGCGCCAGCAGCCTTCGACTAGCGGGGGTCCCTTTTCAAGAGACCCAGTACTTC.

The genes are TRBV11-3 and TRBJ2-1; a possible D gene is TRBD2 (6 bases). CDR3 length: 13 residues. CDR1 and CDR2 from the germline V gene are SGHNT and YENEEA. V was clipped by 2 bases and J by 8 bases, with 10 bases between them. The CDR3 nucleotides are TGTGCCAGCAGCTTATGGGACTCGGATGAGCAGTTCTTC. The encoded protein is CASSLWDSDEQFF.

The V and J genes are TRBV27 and TRBJ2-1; 9 nucleotides agree with TRBD2. CDR3 length: 15 residues. Germline V gene data show CDR1 as MNHEY and CDR2 as SMNVEV (reference sequence). V dropped 2 bases and J dropped 2; count of bases not matched to a gene: 1. The CDR3 coding sequence is TGTGCCAGCAGTTTAGGCGGGGGGGCCTACAATGAGCAGTTCTTC. This encodes CASSLGGGAYNEQFF.

The gene calls are TRBV5-4 and TRBJ2-7; D might be TRBD2 (5 bases). V lost 0 bases, J lost 0 bases, and 7 bases lay in between. Germline values: CDR1 SGHNT, CDR2 YYREEE (reference sequence). This CDR3 is built from 14 residues. In DNA, the CDR3 is TGTGCCAGCAGCTTGGCGGGGAGCTCCTACGAGCAGTACTTC. Amino acid sequence: CASSLAGSSYEQYF.